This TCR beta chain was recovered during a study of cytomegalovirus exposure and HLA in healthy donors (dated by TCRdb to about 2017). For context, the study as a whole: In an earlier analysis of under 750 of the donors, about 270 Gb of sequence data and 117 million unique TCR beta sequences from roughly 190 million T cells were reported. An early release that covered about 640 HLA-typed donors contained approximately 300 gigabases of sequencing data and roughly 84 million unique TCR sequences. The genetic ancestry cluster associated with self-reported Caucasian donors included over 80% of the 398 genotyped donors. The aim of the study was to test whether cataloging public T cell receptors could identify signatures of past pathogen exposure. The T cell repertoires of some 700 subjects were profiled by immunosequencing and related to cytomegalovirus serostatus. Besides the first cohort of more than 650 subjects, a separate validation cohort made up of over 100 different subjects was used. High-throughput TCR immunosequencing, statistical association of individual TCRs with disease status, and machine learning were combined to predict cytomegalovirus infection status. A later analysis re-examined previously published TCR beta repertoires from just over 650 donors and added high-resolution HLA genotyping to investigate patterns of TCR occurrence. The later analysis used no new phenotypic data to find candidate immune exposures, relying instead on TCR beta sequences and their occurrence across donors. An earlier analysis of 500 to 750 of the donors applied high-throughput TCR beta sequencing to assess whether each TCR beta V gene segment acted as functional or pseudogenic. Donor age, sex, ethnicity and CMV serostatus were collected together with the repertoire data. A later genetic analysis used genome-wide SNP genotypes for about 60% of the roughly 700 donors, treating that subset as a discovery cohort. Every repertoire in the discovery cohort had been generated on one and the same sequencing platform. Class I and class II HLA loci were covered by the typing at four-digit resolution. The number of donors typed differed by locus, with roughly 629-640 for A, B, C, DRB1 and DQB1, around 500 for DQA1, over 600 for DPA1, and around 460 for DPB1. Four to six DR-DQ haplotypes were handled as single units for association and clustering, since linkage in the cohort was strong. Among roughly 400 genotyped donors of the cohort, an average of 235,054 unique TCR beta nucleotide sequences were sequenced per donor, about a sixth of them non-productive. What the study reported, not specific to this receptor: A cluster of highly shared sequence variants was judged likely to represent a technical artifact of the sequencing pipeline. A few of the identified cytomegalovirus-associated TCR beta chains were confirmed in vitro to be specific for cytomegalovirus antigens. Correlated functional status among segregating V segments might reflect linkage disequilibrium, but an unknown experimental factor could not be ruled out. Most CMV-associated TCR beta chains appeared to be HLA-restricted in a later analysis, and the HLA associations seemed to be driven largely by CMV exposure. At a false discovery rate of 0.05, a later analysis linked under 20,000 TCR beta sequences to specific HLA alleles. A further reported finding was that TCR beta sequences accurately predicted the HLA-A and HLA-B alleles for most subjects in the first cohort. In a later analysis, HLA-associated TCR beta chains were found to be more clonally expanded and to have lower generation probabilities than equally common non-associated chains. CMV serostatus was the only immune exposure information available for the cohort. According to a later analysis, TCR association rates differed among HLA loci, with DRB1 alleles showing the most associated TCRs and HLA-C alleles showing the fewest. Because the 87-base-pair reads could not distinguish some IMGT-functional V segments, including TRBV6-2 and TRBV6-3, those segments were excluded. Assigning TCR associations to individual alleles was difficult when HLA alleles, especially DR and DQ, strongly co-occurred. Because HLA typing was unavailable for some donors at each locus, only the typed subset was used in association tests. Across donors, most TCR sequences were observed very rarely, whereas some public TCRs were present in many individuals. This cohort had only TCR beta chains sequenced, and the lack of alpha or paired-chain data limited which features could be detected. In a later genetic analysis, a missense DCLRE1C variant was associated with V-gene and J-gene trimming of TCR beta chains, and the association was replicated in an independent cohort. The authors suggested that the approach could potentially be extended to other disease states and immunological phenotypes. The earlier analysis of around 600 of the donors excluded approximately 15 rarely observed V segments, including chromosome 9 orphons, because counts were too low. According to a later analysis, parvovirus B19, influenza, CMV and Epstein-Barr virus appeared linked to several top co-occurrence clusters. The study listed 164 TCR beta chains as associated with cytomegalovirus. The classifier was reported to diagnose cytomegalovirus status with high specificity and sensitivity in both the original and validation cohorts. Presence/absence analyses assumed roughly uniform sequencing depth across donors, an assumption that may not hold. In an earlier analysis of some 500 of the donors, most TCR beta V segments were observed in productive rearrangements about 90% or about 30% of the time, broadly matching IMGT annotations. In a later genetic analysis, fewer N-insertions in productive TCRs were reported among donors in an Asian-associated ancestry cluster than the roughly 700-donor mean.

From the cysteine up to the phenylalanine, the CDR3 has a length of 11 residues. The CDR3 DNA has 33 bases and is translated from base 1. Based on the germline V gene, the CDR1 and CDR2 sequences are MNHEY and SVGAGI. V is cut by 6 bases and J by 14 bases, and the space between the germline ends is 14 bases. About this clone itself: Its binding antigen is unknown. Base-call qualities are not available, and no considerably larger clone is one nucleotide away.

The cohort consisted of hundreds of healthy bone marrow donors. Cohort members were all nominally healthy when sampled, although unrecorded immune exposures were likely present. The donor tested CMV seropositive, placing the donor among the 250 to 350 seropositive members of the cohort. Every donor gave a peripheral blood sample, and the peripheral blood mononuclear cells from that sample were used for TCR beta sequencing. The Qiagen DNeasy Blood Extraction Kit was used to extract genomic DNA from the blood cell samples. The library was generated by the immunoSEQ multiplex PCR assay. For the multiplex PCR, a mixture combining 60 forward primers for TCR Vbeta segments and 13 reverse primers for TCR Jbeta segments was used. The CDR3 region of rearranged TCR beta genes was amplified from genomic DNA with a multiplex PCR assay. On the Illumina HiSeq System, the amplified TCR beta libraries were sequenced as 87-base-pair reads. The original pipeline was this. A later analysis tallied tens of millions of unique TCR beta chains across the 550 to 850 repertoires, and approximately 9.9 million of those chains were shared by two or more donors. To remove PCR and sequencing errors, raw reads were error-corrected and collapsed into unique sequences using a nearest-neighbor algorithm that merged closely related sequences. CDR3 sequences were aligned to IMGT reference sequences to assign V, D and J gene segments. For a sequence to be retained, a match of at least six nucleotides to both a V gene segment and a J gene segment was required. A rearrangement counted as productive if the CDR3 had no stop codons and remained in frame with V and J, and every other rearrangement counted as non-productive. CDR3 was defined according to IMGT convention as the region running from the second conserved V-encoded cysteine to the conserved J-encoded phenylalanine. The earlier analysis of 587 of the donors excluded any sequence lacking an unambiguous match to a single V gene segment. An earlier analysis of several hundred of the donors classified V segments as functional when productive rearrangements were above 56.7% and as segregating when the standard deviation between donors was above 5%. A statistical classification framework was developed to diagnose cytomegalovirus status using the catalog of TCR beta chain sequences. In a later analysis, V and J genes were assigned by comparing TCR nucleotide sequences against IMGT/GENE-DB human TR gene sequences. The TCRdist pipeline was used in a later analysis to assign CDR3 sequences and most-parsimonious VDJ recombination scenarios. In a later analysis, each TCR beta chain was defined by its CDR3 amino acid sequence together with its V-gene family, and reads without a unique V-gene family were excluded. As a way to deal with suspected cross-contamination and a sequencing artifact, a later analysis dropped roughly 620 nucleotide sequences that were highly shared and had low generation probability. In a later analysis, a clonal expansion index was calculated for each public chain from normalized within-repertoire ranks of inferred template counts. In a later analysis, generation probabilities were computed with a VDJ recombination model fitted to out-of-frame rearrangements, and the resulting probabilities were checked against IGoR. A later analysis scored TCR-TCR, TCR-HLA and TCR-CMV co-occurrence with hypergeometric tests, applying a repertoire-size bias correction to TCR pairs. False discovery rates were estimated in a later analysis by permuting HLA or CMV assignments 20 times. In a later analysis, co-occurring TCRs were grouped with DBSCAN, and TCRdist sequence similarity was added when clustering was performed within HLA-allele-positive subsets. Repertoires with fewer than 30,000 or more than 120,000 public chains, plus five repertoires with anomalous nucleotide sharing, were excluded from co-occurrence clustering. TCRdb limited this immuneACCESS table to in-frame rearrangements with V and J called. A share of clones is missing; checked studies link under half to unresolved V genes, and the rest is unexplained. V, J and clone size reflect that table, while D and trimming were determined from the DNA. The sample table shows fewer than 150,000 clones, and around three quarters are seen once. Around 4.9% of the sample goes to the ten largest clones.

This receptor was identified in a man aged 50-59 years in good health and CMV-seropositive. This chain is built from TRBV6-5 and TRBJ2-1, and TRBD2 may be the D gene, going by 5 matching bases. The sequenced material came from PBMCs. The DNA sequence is TGTGCCAGCAGATCTGTCGGGGAAGAGTTCTTC. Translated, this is CASRSVGEEFF.